The following is a TCR beta chain sequence with its context. What it binds is not known. Data came from immunoSEQ multiplex PCR; TCRdb stores just in-frame clones and leaves some out. The data show around 720,000 clones, about 80% seen once. Trimming shortened V by 6 bases and J by 0 bases, and 3 bases separated the two germline ends. CDR3 size: 11 residues. Germline CDR1 is SQVTM and CDR2 is ANQGSEA. The CD4+ fraction was divided into a CD45RA+ naive subset and a CD45RA-negative memory subset. The sample is drawn from a study of shared clonotypes between healthy human individuals. Study-level points and caveats: Genetic and exposure-history diversity was limited by the few donors.

This receptor was obtained from a woman between 25 and 40 years old in good health. The specimen sequenced was memory CD4+ T cells sorted from blood. Subset defined: CD45RA-negative fraction. This chain joins TRBV29-1 and TRBJ1-3; D gene ambiguous. For the CDR3, the DNA is TGCAGCGTAGTCTCTGGAAACACCATATATTTT. This gives the protein CSVVSGNTIYF. Full variable domain (missing parts from reference TRBV29-1 and TRBJ1-3): SAVISQKPSRDICQRGTSLTIQCQVDSQVTMMFWYRQQPGQSLTLIATANQGSEATYESGFVIDKFPISRPNLTFSTLTVSNMSPEDSSIYLCSVVSGNTIYFGEGSWLTVV.